Listed below are T cell receptor beta chains from one sample, sequenced in a study of response to subunit inactivated influenza vaccine. TCRdb redid the calling of the RT-PCR reads with MiXCR, one entry per CDR3 protein. Here the sample spans 650,000 to 850,000 distinct CDR3 sequences, 11% to 15% being singletons. The sequences come from PBMCs from blood, collected around two weeks before vaccination. These receptors all stem from a man in his fifties who received an inactivated influenza vaccine. The CDR3 runs from the conserved cysteine through the conserved F or W. Each record gives: J gene, V gene, D gene, clone size, CDR3 protein, CDR3 DNA. The D gene is left open where the match is weak. Clone size, where shown, is once, few, many, or a class for clones that have expanded.

TRBJ2-7 TRBV7-2 TRBD1 NA CASSKTGGLYEQYF TGTGCCAGCAGCAAGACAGGGGGCCTCTACGAGCAGTACTTC
TRBJ2-5 TRBV18 NA NA CASSPPHVAETQYF TGTGCCAGCTCACCACCCCACGTCGCGGAGACCCAGTACTTC
TRBJ2-3 TRBV20-1 NA few CSARPTGTDTQYF TGCAGTGCTAGACCTACAGGGACAGATACGCAGTATTTT
TRBJ2-5 TRBV5-5 TRBD2 NA CASSLTSGRKETQYF TGTGCCAGCAGTTTGACTAGCGGGAGAAAAGAGACCCAGTACTTC
TRBJ1-4 TRBV20-1 NA NA CSASAATNEKLFF TGCAGTGCCTCAGCTGCAACTAATGAAAAACTGTTTTTT
TRBJ2-2 TRBV15 NA NA CATSWVQGTGELFF TGTGCCACCAGCTGGGTTCAGGGAACCGGGGAGCTGTTTTTT
TRBJ2-2 TRBV6-1 NA many CASRTRGTGELFF TGTGCCAGCAGGACCCGGGGTACCGGGGAGCTGTTTTTT
TRBJ2-7 TRBV28 NA NA CASSSPGGWYF TGTGCCAGCAGTTCCCCGGGGGGCTGGTACTTC
TRBJ1-4 TRBV7-2 NA few CASSAQGGNNEKLFF TGTGCCAGCAGCGCCCAAGGGGGGAATAATGAAAAACTGTTTTTT
TRBJ2-3 TRBV7-8 NA NA CASSLAGRGDTQYF TGTGCCAGCAGCTTAGCGGGCAGGGGAGATACGCAGTATTTT
TRBJ2-1 TRBV15 TRBD2 few CATSRGVSGGPYNEQFF TGTGCCACCAGCAGAGGGGTAAGCGGGGGGCCGTACAATGAGCAGTTCTTC
TRBJ2-2 TRBV3-1 TRBD1 few CASSQGTGSSTGELFF TGTGCCAGCAGCCAAGGGACAGGGAGCTCCACCGGGGAGCTGTTTTTT
TRBJ2-1 TRBV29-1 NA NA CSVDLGTNYNEQFF TGCAGCGTTGATCTGGGTACGAACTACAATGAGCAGTTCTTC
TRBJ2-1 TRBV3-1 TRBD1 NA CASSQYPGTGQFF TGTGCCAGCAGCCAATACCCCGGGACAGGGCAGTTCTTC
TRBJ1-2 TRBV5-6 NA few CASRQTGSFYGYTF TGTGCCAGCAGGCAGACAGGATCTTTCTATGGCTACACCTTC
TRBJ2-7 TRBV14 TRBD1 NA CASSQVTGVEQYF TGTGCCAGCAGCCAAGTGACAGGGGTCGAGCAGTACTTC
TRBJ2-7 TRBV4-1 NA NA CASSQVSEISYEQYF TGCGCCAGCAGCCAAGTTTCAGAGATCTCCTACGAGCAGTACTTC
TRBJ1-2 TRBV12-3/TRBV12-4 NA few CASSLRDTPDYGYTF TGTGCCAGCAGTCTTAGGGACACACCGGACTATGGCTACACCTTC
TRBJ2-3 TRBV29-1 TRBD1 NA CSVDPGQGTDTQYF TGCAGCGTTGACCCGGGACAGGGGACAGATACGCAGTATTTT
TRBJ2-3 TRBV20-1 NA NA CSASSGWADTQYF TGCAGTGCTTCGTCAGGGTGGGCAGATACGCAGTATTTT
TRBJ2-1 TRBV10-3 TRBD2 few CAISGRGVGGNEQFF TGTGCCATCAGTGGACGGGGGGTCGGGGGCAATGAGCAGTTCTTC